These 9 T cell receptor beta chains came from one sample sequenced in a study of cytomegalovirus exposure and HLA in healthy donors. The PCR had 60 Vbeta and 13 Jbeta primers. The protocol was immunoSEQ multiplex PCR, while the TCRdb copy is restricted to in-frame clones and leaves out a portion. The sample shows about 140,000 clones, about 10% of them seen only once. Input material: PBMCs. The receptors shown here come from a woman between 40 and 50 years old in good health and CMV-seropositive.

This clone turned up a few times. The CDR3, as DNA: TGTGCCAGCAGCGGCCGGGCAGGGGGCCTGGATACGCAGTATTTT. Translation gives CASSGRAGGLDTQYF. The V gene is TRBV9, the J gene TRBJ2-3; 8 positions agree with TRBD1. Trimming at V came to 3 bases and at J to 6 bases, leaving 9 bases not matched to a gene. The CDR3 contains 15 residues. The germline gives CDR1 SGDLS, CDR2 YYNGEE.

The J gene is TRBJ1-2, the V gene TRBV5-4, with D unclear. This CDR3 has 13 amino acids. V shed 9 bases and J shed 2 bases, with 14 bases lying between them. CDR1 is SGHNT, CDR2 YYREEE, per germline (reference sequence). The CDR3 reads CATSWAGNYGYTF. CDR3 coding DNA: TGTGCCACAAGCTGGGCGGGGAACTATGGCTACACCTTC.

This clone occurred a few times. V and J are TRBV10-3 and TRBJ2-7, with 9 bases aligning to TRBD1. Germline lookup yields CDR1 ENHRY and CDR2 SYGVKD. V lost 7 bases to trimming and J lost 4 bases; unmatched junction nucleotides: 5. This CDR3 comprises 13 residues. The CDR3 sequence is CAIKGDRAYEQYF. CDR3 nucleotide sequence: TGTGCCATCAAGGGGGACAGGGCATACGAGCAGTACTTC.

This clone was recorded a few times. The chain has TRBV19 and TRBJ2-7; TRBD1 is a possible D gene (6 bases). With 0 bases removed from V and 3 bases from J, the gap between germline ends came to 12 bases. CDR3 length: 15 amino acids. Germline values: CDR1 LNHDA, CDR2 SQIVND (reference sequence). CDR3 nucleotide sequence: TGTGCCAGTAGTATAGATGACAGGCCTCTCTACGAGCAGTACTTC. Translating it yields CASSIDDRPLYEQYF.

This clone came up a few times. Only one base separates this from a far larger clonotype, so it likely reflects a read error. The V and J genes are TRBV5-6 and TRBJ1-2, with a possible D match to TRBD1 (5 bases). Germline CDR1 SGHDT, CDR2 YYEEEE. The CDR3 has 14 residues. CDR3 protein: CGSSADKAFYGYTF. The CDR3 DNA follows: TGTGGCAGCAGCGCGGACAAGGCTTTCTATGGCTACACCTTC.

The chain couples TRBV5-5 to TRBJ1-4; a possible D gene is TRBD1 (5 bases). The germline CDR1 and CDR2 sequences are SGHKS and YYEKEE (reference sequence). The length of the CDR3 is 13 residues. Trimming left V 4 bases short and J 7 bases short, with 11 bases between. The CDR3 DNA is TGTGCCAGCAGCCGACAGCAGAGTGAAAAACTGTTTTTT. It yields the protein CASSRQQSEKLFF. The full variable domain, rest sourced from reference TRBV5-5 and TRBJ1-4, is DAGVTQSPTHLIKTRGQQVTLRCSPISGHKSVSWYQQVLGQGPQFIFQYYEKEERGRGNFPDRFSARQFPNYSSELNVNALLLGDSALYLCASSRQQSEKLFFGSGTQLSVL.

V gene TRBV5-1 combines with J gene TRBJ2-1, with 9 positions matching TRBD1. CDR1 and CDR2 (germline): SGHRS, YFSETQ. J was trimmed by 9 bases and V by 4 bases; bases with no gene match: 5. This CDR3 is built from 13 residues. The CDR3 DNA sequence: TGCGCCAGCAGCGCGACAGGGGGTGGTGAGCAGTTCTTC. It specifies CASSATGGGEQFF.

This sequence joins TRBV5-1 and TRBJ1-2; D is undetermined. Trimming removed 2 bases from V and 0 bases from J, with 8 bases in between. The CDR3 has 14 amino acids. Germline V gene sequence: CDR1 SGHRS, CDR2 YFSETQ. The chain's CDR3 is CASSLAEANYGYTF. CDR3 nucleotide sequence: TGCGCCAGCAGCTTAGCAGAGGCTAACTATGGCTACACCTTC.

The chain couples TRBV27 to TRBJ1-2; D uncertain. In germline, CDR1 is MNHEY, CDR2 SMNVEV (reference sequence). The CDR3 length is 12 residues. Trimming cost V 8 bases and J 4 bases, with 11 bases left between them. The CDR3 reads CASGTALYGYTF. CDR3 nucleotides: TGTGCCAGCGGAACAGCCCTCTATGGCTACACCTTC.